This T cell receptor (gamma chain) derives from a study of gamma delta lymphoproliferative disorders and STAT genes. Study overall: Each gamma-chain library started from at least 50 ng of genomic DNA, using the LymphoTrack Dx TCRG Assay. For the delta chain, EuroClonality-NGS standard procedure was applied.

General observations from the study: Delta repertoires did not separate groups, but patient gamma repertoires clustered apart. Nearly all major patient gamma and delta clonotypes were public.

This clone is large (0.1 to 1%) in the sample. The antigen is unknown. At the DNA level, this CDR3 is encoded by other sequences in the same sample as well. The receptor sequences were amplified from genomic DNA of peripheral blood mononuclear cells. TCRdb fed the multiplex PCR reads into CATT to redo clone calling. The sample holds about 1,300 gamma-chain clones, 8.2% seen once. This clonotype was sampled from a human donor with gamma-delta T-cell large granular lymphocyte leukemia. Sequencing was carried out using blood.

The CDR3: CATWDRLIPRTISNYYKKLF. CDR3 bases: TGTGCCACCTGGGACAGGCTCATCCCACGTACAATATCGAATTATTATAAGAAACTCTTT. This chain connects TRGV5 to TRGJ1 or TRGJ2. Here the J gene was assigned by germline matching of the DNA, as TCRdb has none. The germline V gene has CDR1 VINAFY and CDR2 YDVSNSKD. The CDR3 has 20 residues. The J segment lost 0 bases and the V segment lost 0 bases, leaving 20 bases of the junction unmatched.